Following are 9 T cell receptor beta chains from one sample sequenced in a study of CD8 T cells in ankylosing spondylitis. Points from the study as a whole: In ankylosing spondylitis blood, a motif of about eight highly homologous TCR beta variants appeared characteristic.

No cognate antigen is known for these TCRs. A single record per CDR3 protein comes from TCRdb applying MiXCR to the 5' RACE reads. Seen here are 450,000 to 550,000 distinct CDR3 sequences, over 4% observed once, and the top ten hold around 3.5%. Source material: blood, either unsorted or a sorted T cell fraction (not recorded which). The receptor source for this set is a male donor with ankylosing spondylitis.

A note on this clonotype: This could be a read error, since a much larger clone is one nucleotide away. V and J are TRBV7-2 and TRBJ2-7; D may be TRBD1 (5 bases). V lost 3 bases and J 3 bases, leaving 9 bases between the germline ends. The CDR3 loop spans 13 amino acids. Germline CDR1 is SGHTA and CDR2 is FQGNSA. CDR3 residues: CASSFMTVYEQYF. CDR3 sequence (DNA): TGTGCCAGCAGCTTTATGACAGTCTACGAGCAGTACTTC.

There are many counts of this clonotype. The gene calls are TRBV7-2 and TRBJ1-2; possibly TRBD1 for D (5 bases). This CDR3 has 13 residues. Germline loops: CDR1 SGHTA, CDR2 FQGNSA. The ends were cut back, 5 bases at V and 6 bases at J, with 13 bases in the middle. CDR3 loop: CASSPRRADGYTF. The DNA of the CDR3 is TGTGCCAGCAGCCCCCGCAGGGCGGATGGCTACACCTTC.

This clonotype was seen ten or more times. V is TRBV7-9 and J is TRBJ2-1; 8 bases fit TRBD1. Germline V CDR1 and CDR2: SEHNR, FQNEAQ (reference sequence). V shed 3 bases, J shed 4 bases, and the junction held 11 bases outside the gene matches. The CDR3 is made up of 17 amino acids. In DNA form, the CDR3 reads TGTGCCAGCAGCTTTGCCCCCGGGACAGGAAATTACAATGAGCAGTTCTTC. It specifies CASSFAPGTGNYNEQFF.

This clonotype was picked up many times. The chain joins TRBV7-2 to TRBJ2-1; TRBD2 aligns across 7 bases. V lost 1 base and J lost 7; bases outside the gene matches: 13. This CDR3 has 17 residues. Germline V gives CDR1 SGHTA, CDR2 FQGNSA. The CDR3 region is CASSLGLAGRALNEQFF. The CDR3 bases are TGTGCCAGCAGCTTAGGCCTGGCGGGGAGGGCCTTAAATGAGCAGTTCTTC.

This clonotype was recorded many times. The V and J genes are TRBV12-3 or TRBV12-4 and TRBJ1-2; the D gene is possibly TRBD1 (6 bases). V shed 6 bases and J shed 8 bases, with 13 bases lying between them. The CDR3 has 12 amino acids. CDR3 sequence (DNA): TGTGCCAGCAGACAACAGGGATCGGGCTACACCTTC. Residues: CASRQQGSGYTF.

This clonotype was recorded at least ten times. The chain employs TRBV10-3 and TRBJ1-5; TRBD1 matches 9 bases. Germline values: CDR1 ENHRY, CDR2 SYGVKD. The CDR3 has 16 residues. Trimming cost V 3 bases and J 5 bases; bases outside gene matches: 8. CDR3 sequence (DNA): TGTGCCATCAGTGATAGGGACAGGGTTTCCGATCAGCCCCAGCATTTT. Protein sequence: CAISDRDRVSDQPQHF.

At least ten counts were recorded for this clonotype. The V gene is TRBV7-2, the J gene TRBJ2-7, with D perhaps matching TRBD1 (5 bases). V lost 1 base, J lost 0 bases, and 10 bases lay in between. Germline V CDR1 and CDR2: SGHTA, FQGNSA. This CDR3 region has 15 residues. Written as DNA, the CDR3 is TGTGCCAGCAGCTTAGGGACATCAACCTCCTACGAGCAGTACTTC. Its protein is CASSLGTSTSYEQYF.

At least ten counts were recorded for this clonotype. The chain joins TRBV6-2 or TRBV6-3 to TRBJ1-1; D gene ambiguous. Germline V gene data show CDR1 as MNHEY and CDR2 as SVGEGT. Trimming cost V 5 bases and J 10 bases, with 11 bases left between them. The CDR3 is made up of 11 amino acids. CDR3 DNA: TGTGCCAGCAGTAATGGGATGCCAGCTTTCTTT. It is translated as CASSNGMPAFF.

There are a few counts of this clonotype. The chain combines TRBV5-5 with TRBJ2-5, with a possible D match to TRBD2 (7 bases). With 4 bases removed from V and 5 bases from J, the gap between germline ends came to 15 bases. The CDR3 extends over 14 amino acids. Germline CDR1 and CDR2: SGHKS and YYEKEE (reference sequence). The CDR3 is CASSLGGTRETQYF. As DNA, the CDR3 is TGTGCCAGCAGCCTCGGGGGGACACGGGAGACCCAGTACTTC.